These 24 T cell receptor beta chains were sequenced from one sample in a study of breast tumors, draining lymph nodes, adjacent tissues. MiXCR was run by TCRdb on the multiplex PCR reads, yielding one entry per CDR3 protein. The data hold roughly 80,000 distinct CDR3 sequences, with about 20% observed a single time. Axillary draining lymph nodes of breast cancer patients supplied the node samples. Sequenced: axillary lymph node tissue. These TCRs come from a female donor with breast cancer. Some clones in this sample may be carry-over from other donors' samples.

This clonotype was recorded at least ten times. This chain connects TRBV4-2 to TRBJ2-2; 13 bases map to TRBD2. The V segment lost 3 bases and the J segment 0 bases; nucleotides outside the gene matches: 10. CDR1 and CDR2 (germline): LGHNA, YNFKEQ. This CDR3 contains 20 residues. CDR3 in amino acids: CASSQGGLAGPQTNTGELFF. Written as DNA, the CDR3 is TGTGCCAGCAGCCAGGGGGGACTAGCGGGACCCCAAACGAACACCGGGGAGCTGTTTTTT.

This clonotype was counted ten times or more. The chain has TRBV20-1 and TRBJ1-5, with 8 bases identical to TRBD1. V shed 5 bases, J shed 6 bases, and the junction held 6 bases outside the gene matches. Germline V gives CDR1 DFQATT, CDR2 SNEGSKA (reference sequence). The CDR3 sequence is 13 residues long. The CDR3, as DNA: TGCAGTGCTGGACAGGGTGGGGGTCAGCCCCAGCATTTT. Translated: CSAGQGGGQPQHF.

A word on this clonotype: A read error may be the cause here, since a much bigger clone is one base away. The V and J genes are TRBV12-3 or TRBV12-4 and TRBJ1-5, with no clear D. Deletions cut 8 bases from V and 1 base from J, with 15 bases between. CDR3 length: 15 residues. CDR3 sequence: CASGSPGWSNQPQHF. CDR3 nucleotide sequence: TGTGCCAGCGGTTCCCCGGGGTGGAGCAATCAGCCCCAGCATTTT.

This clonotype was seen ten or more times. This chain links TRBV2 with TRBJ1-5; perhaps TRBD1 as D (5 bases). Germline V gives CDR1 SNHLY, CDR2 FYNNEI. CDR3 length equals 15 residues. The V end lost 6 bases, the J end lost 6 bases, and 18 bases lay between the germline ends. DNA for the CDR3: TGTGCCAGCAGCTCAGGGACCGCCCCGGGTCAGCCCCAGCATTTT. Translating it yields CASSSGTAPGQPQHF.

There are many counts of this clonotype. V usage is TRBV11-3 and J usage is TRBJ2-1, with 7 bases that match TRBD1. Germline values: CDR1 SGHNT, CDR2 YENEEA. The CDR3 is made up of 13 amino acids. V trimming: 5 bases; J trimming: 6 bases; junction bases outside the gene matches: 4. The CDR3 protein is CASSIGTANEQFF. The CDR3 region has the DNA TGTGCCAGCAGCATAGGGACAGCCAATGAGCAGTTCTTC. Full variable domain (missing parts from reference TRBV11-3 and TRBJ2-1): EAGVVQSPRYKIIEKKQPVAFWCNPISGHNTLYWYLQNLGQGPELLIRYENEEAVDDSQLPKDRFSAERLKGVDSTLKIQPAELGDSAVYLCASSIGTANEQFFGPGTRLTVL.

By its share, this clonotype is medium-sized. Here the CDR3 reads CASSQDIIGYEQYF. The CDR3 DNA reads TGTGCCAGCAGCCAAGATATCATTGGCTACGAGCAGTACTTC. The chain employs TRBV4-2 and TRBJ2-7; no clear D gene. Germline assignment: CDR1 LGHNA and CDR2 YNFKEQ. With 0 bases removed from V and 3 bases from J, the gap between germline ends came to 9 bases. The CDR3 sequence is 14 residues long.

The sample holds many counts of this clonotype. The V and J genes are TRBV11-2 and TRBJ2-7, with D possibly matching TRBD2 (5 bases). The CDR3 is 14 amino acids. V was shortened by 4 bases and J by 5 bases, with 15 bases between the two germline ends. CDR1 and CDR2 from the germline V gene are SGHAT and FQNNGV. The DNA for the CDR3 is TGTGCCAGCAGCTCAGCCGAGTTCGGGAACGAGCAGTACTTC. It yields the protein CASSSAEFGNEQYF.

This clonotype has a count of ten or more. The V gene is TRBV20-1, the J gene TRBJ2-7, with D maybe TRBD2 (5 bases). CDR1 and CDR2 from the germline V gene are DFQATT and SNEGSKA (reference sequence). V shed 1 base and J shed 0 bases, with 10 bases lying between them. The CDR3 loop spans 14 amino acids. The CDR3 nucleotides are TGCAGTGCTAGAGCGATAGGGAGCTCCTACGAGCAGTACTTC. It encodes CSARAIGSSYEQYF.

This chain connects TRBV28 to TRBJ2-1, with TRBD1 matching over 8 bases. Germline V gene sequence: CDR1 MDHEN, CDR2 SYDVKM. With 8 bases clipped from V and 5 bases from J, the junction kept 11 bases outside the gene matches. CDR3 length equals 15 residues. CDR3 protein: CASAGTGGGNNEQFF. CDR3 coding DNA: TGTGCCAGCGCCGGAACAGGGGGTGGAAACAATGAGCAGTTCTTC.

This clonotype was seen many times. This rearrangement joins TRBV20-1 to TRBJ2-7, with a possible D match to TRBD2 (6 bases). The CDR3 is made up of 16 amino acids. V lost 6 bases and J lost 0, with 21 bases in between. Germline CDR1 is DFQATT and CDR2 is SNEGSKA (reference sequence). Written as DNA, the CDR3 is TGCAGTGCCAATGCCGGGAGAAGGAAGGTCTCCTACGAGCAGTACTTC. Encoded protein: CSANAGRRKVSYEQYF.

This clonotype was counted between two and nine times. A much larger clone differs by one base, so this may be a read error. V is TRBV5-1 and J is TRBJ1-6, with 10 bases matching TRBD1. CDR3 size: 15 residues. The V gene's germline CDR1 is SGHRS and CDR2 YFSETQ. The CDR3 DNA reads as TGCGCCGGCAGCGGGCAGGGACAGGGGAATTCACCCCTCCACTTT. Translating it yields CAGSGQGQGNSPLHF.

This clonotype has more than one count but fewer than ten. The chain is built from TRBV13 and TRBJ1-2, with D possibly TRBD1 on 5 matching bases. This CDR3 is built from 14 residues. V was trimmed by 8 bases and J by 3 bases, leaving 16 bases between them. From germline, CDR1 is PRHDT and CDR2 FYEKMQ (reference sequence). In nucleotides, the CDR3 is TGTGCCAGCGGGCTGGTGAGGGGCGACTATGGCTACACCTTC. This encodes CASGLVRGDYGYTF.

This clonotype was found many times. The chain uses TRBV10-3 and TRBJ1-2; D uncertain. From germline, CDR1 is ENHRY and CDR2 SYGVKD. The CDR3 runs to 13 residues. Trimming stripped 6 bases from V and 0 bases from J, with 8 bases between. CDR3 region: CAIRAPANYGYTF. CDR3 bases: TGTGCCATCAGGGCCCCGGCTAACTATGGCTACACCTTC.

The chain carries TRBV28 and TRBJ2-1, with TRBD2 matching 9 bases. Unmatched junction bases numbered 9, after V lost 5 bases and J lost 7 bases. The germline V gene has CDR1 MDHEN and CDR2 SYDVKM. CDR3 length equals 15 residues. CDR3 region: CASSKLGLAENEQFF. The DNA for the CDR3 is TGTGCCAGCAGTAAACTGGGACTAGCAGAAAATGAGCAGTTCTTC.

The chain recombines TRBV18 with TRBJ2-7, with no clear D. The CDR3 spans 15 residues. Germline-derived CDR1 and CDR2 are KGHSH and LQKENI. With 3 bases removed from V and 0 bases from J, the gap between germline ends came to 12 bases. Here the CDR3 DNA reads TGTGCCAGCTCACCGTTCGGCCCTAGCTCCTACGAGCAGTACTTC. Amino acid sequence: CASSPFGPSSYEQYF.

In regard to this clonotype: A read error may produce the germline difference seen at one junction end. This rearrangement joins TRBV4-3 to TRBJ2-1; 10 bases are shared with TRBD1. The CDR3 length is 18 residues. CDR1 LGHNA and CDR2 YSLEER come from the germline V gene. CDR3 bases: TGCGCCAACAGCCAATACCCTGGGACAGGGGATTTTAACAATGAGCAGTTCTTC. It translates to CANSQYPGTGDFNNEQFF.

The J gene is TRBJ1-2, the V gene TRBV4-1, with a possible D match to TRBD1 (5 bases). This CDR3 comprises 14 residues. Per the germline V gene, CDR1 is MGHRA and CDR2 is YSYEKL. V lost 0 bases and J 3 bases, leaving 8 bases between the germline ends. This CDR3 is CASSQDGRDYGYTF. Written as DNA, the CDR3 is TGCGCCAGCAGCCAAGACGGCAGGGACTATGGCTACACCTTC.

This clonotype has ten or more counts. The chain recombines TRBV5-1 with TRBJ2-1; no reliable D call. The CDR3 sequence is 14 residues long. The germline gives CDR1 SGHRS, CDR2 YFSETQ. V was trimmed by 2 bases and J by 3 bases, leaving 9 bases between them. The CDR3 here is CASSFDTYYNEQFF. The CDR3 nucleotides are TGCGCCAGCAGCTTTGACACTTACTACAATGAGCAGTTCTTC.

Turning to this clonotype: This sequence may be a read error, since a much larger clone differs from it by one base. V usage is TRBV6-2 or TRBV6-3 and J usage is TRBJ2-1; no firm D call. The CDR3 is made up of 11 amino acids. CDR1 MNHEY and CDR2 SVGEGT come from the germline V gene. CDR3 protein: CAGSLWGEQFF. For the CDR3, the DNA is TGTGCCGGCAGTCTATGGGGTGAGCAGTTCTTC.

Many counts were recorded for this clonotype. V and J are TRBV7-9 and TRBJ1-4; perhaps TRBD1 as D (6 bases). Trimming took 7 bases from V and 2 from J, leaving 11 bases between them. Germline V lookup: CDR1 SEHNR, CDR2 FQNEAQ (reference sequence). CDR3 length equals 14 residues. CDR3 sequence: CASTGEITNEKLFF. The CDR3 region has the DNA TGTGCCAGCACAGGGGAAATTACTAATGAAAAACTGTTTTTT.

V gene TRBV6-5 combines with J gene TRBJ1-5; D gene unclear. V lost 10 bases to trimming and J lost 9 bases, with 19 bases between them. The CDR3 is made up of 13 amino acids. Germline-derived CDR1 and CDR2 are MNHEY and SVGAGI. The DNA for the CDR3 is TGTGCCACCCGAAGCGGGGTCGGTGTGCCCCAGCATTTT. This encodes CATRSGVGVPQHF.

In its sample, this clonotype was seen many times. This chain links TRBV20-1 with TRBJ1-5; TRBD1 might be the D (5 bases). V lost 1 base to trimming and J lost 6 bases, with 13 bases between them. Germline CDR1 is DFQATT and CDR2 is SNEGSKA (reference sequence). There are 14 residues in the CDR3. The CDR3 protein is CSARVGQGFQPQHF. The CDR3 DNA sequence: TGCAGTGCTAGAGTCGGTCAGGGATTTCAGCCCCAGCATTTT.

J is TRBJ2-7 and V is TRBV7-2; the D gene is possibly TRBD2 (5 bases). V was clipped by 7 bases and J by 5 bases, with 21 bases between them. Germline CDR1 SGHTA, CDR2 FQGNSA. The length of the CDR3 is 15 residues. The CDR3 sequence: CASTLGGGSAHEQYF. Here the CDR3 DNA reads TGTGCCAGCACCCTAGGTGGCGGGTCTGCCCACGAGCAGTACTTC.

This clonotype came up many times. This chain connects TRBV6-1 to TRBJ2-3; TRBD1 is a possible D gene (6 bases). CDR3 size: 17 residues. V was clipped by 3 bases and J by 6 bases, with 22 bases between them. The V gene's germline CDR1 is MNHNS and CDR2 SASEGT. The CDR3 DNA follows: TGTGCCAGCAGTGAGACCTCCCAGGGGAGTCGGTTGGATACGCAGTATTTT. It codes for CASSETSQGSRLDTQYF.